This entry lists 22 T cell receptor beta chains sequenced from one sample in a study of blood T cell repertoires in COVID-19. The data were produced by immunoSEQ multiplex PCR, yet TCRdb's version contains in-frame clones alone and is incomplete. The sample records 320,000 or so clones, around 85% being singletons. Input material: PBMCs or T cells enriched from blood (not recorded which). These receptors all come from a woman in her 30s who had been exposed to COVID-19.

Turning to this clone: In the same sample, other DNA sequences code for this CDR3. V and J are TRBV6-2 or TRBV6-3 and TRBJ2-3; no reliable D call. CDR3 length equals 12 residues. The germline V gene has CDR1 MNHEY and CDR2 SVGEGT. Between the trimmed V and J ends, which lost 2 bases and 4 bases, there was a span of 4 bases. The CDR3 region is CASSYRADTQYF. CDR3 in DNA: TGTGCCAGCAGTTACCGGGCAGATACGCAGTATTTT.

V is TRBV6-4 and J is TRBJ2-2; 10 bases align to TRBD1. The junction had 4 bases not matched to a gene; V was cut back by 6 bases and J by 3 bases. The CDR3 sequence is 15 residues long. Germline V gene sequence: CDR1 MRHNA, CDR2 SNTAGT. The chain's CDR3 is CASSPGQGYTGELFF. In DNA form, the CDR3 reads TGTGCCAGCAGCCCGGGACAGGGGTACACCGGGGAGCTGTTTTTT.

The chain employs TRBV4-3 and TRBJ2-2; 9 nucleotides align to TRBD2. V lost 1 base and J lost 6; bases outside the gene matches: 12. The CDR3 runs to 18 residues. CDR1 and CDR2 from the germline V gene are LGHNA and YSLEER. The chain's CDR3 is CASSQVGRLAGKAGELFF. DNA of the CDR3: TGCGCCAGCAGCCAAGTGGGGCGGCTAGCGGGGAAGGCCGGGGAGCTGTTTTTT.

The rearrangement uses TRBV9 and TRBJ1-1, with 8 bases fitting TRBD1. The CDR3 runs 15 residues. Germline CDR1 and CDR2: SGDLS and YYNGEE. J was trimmed by 1 base and V by 3 bases; bases with no gene match: 5. CDR3 loop: CASSAYGQGNTEAFF. CDR3 sequence (DNA): TGTGCCAGCAGCGCCTACGGACAGGGGAACACTGAAGCTTTCTTT. The full variable domain, its missing parts supplied by reference TRBV9 and TRBJ1-1, is DSGVTQTPKHLITATGQRVTLRCSPRSGDLSVYWYQQSLDQGLQFLIQYYNGEERAKGNILERFSAQQFPDLHSELNLSSLELGDSALYFCASSAYGQGNTEAFFGQGTRLTVV.

The chain combines TRBV28 with TRBJ1-2; 9 positions match TRBD1. This CDR3 has 15 amino acids. V shed 5 bases and J 6 bases; nucleotides not matched to a gene: 10. Germline V gene lookup returns CDR1 MDHEN and CDR2 SYDVKM. This chain's CDR3 is CASSTPGQGFDGYTF. Here the CDR3 DNA reads TGTGCCAGCAGTACCCCCGGACAGGGGTTTGATGGCTACACCTTC.

This clone was picked up one time. The gene calls are TRBV19 and TRBJ1-4; TRBD1 agrees at 7 bases. CDR1 LNHDA and CDR2 SQIVND come from the germline V gene (reference sequence). The CDR3 has 14 amino acids. V trimming: 4 bases; J trimming: 5 bases; junction bases outside the gene matches: 4. This chain's CDR3 is CASSTGQSNEKLFF. In DNA form, the CDR3 reads TGTGCCAGTAGTACGGGACAGTCAAATGAAAAACTGTTTTTT.

This rearrangement joins TRBV20-1 to TRBJ2-3, with 7 bases that match TRBD1. The V and J ends lost 3 bases and 5 bases, in that order; junction bases with no gene match: 14. CDR1 is DFQATT and CDR2 is SNEGSKA in the germline V gene (reference sequence). The CDR3 is 16 amino acids. The CDR3, as DNA: TGCAGTGCTAGTCAACCCGACAGGGTTTCTGGAGATACGCAGTATTTT. This encodes CSASQPDRVSGDTQYF.

The chain employs TRBV19 and TRBJ1-4; 9 bases map to TRBD1. The J segment lost 3 bases and the V segment lost 9 bases, leaving 17 bases of the junction unmatched. CDR3 length equals 18 residues. Germline V gene sequence: CDR1 LNHDA, CDR2 SQIVND (reference sequence). The CDR3 sequence is CASRPRPGQGRPNEKLFF. CDR3 nucleotide sequence: TGTGCCAGCCGACCACGCCCGGGACAGGGCCGACCTAATGAAAAACTGTTTTTT.

V usage is TRBV28 and J usage is TRBJ1-4; 8 bases agree with TRBD1. V shed 10 bases and J 7 bases; nucleotides not matched to a gene: 8. CDR1 MDHEN and CDR2 SYDVKM come from the germline V gene. The CDR3 is 13 residues long. The CDR3 region is CATDIQGGEKLFF. The CDR3, as DNA: TGTGCCACAGATATACAGGGGGGTGAAAAACTGTTTTTT.

The V call is TRBV4-3, the J call TRBJ1-4, with D hard to call. The CDR3 loop spans 16 amino acids. Germline CDR1 LGHNA, CDR2 YSLEER. With 0 bases removed from V and 0 bases from J, the gap between germline ends came to 8 bases. CDR3 in amino acids: CASSQDQGATNEKLFF. The CDR3 DNA follows: TGCGCCAGCAGCCAAGATCAAGGAGCAACTAATGAAAAACTGTTTTTT.

The chain carries TRBV24-1 and TRBJ2-5, with a tentative D call TRBD1 (5 bases). Trimming removed 5 bases at V and 5 bases at J, with 14 bases between. The CDR3 extends over 14 amino acids. CDR1 is KGHDR and CDR2 is SFDVKD in the germline V gene. The CDR3 region has the DNA TGTGCCACCAGTGGAGCAAGGGGCGTGGAGACCCAGTACTTC. Residues: CATSGARGVETQYF.

The chain joins TRBV28 to TRBJ1-2; tentative D call: TRBD1 (6 bases). The germline V gene encodes CDR1 MDHEN and CDR2 SYDVKM. Between the trimmed V and J ends, which lost 4 bases and 7 bases, there was a span of 19 bases. This CDR3 region has 15 residues. In DNA, the CDR3 is TGTGCCAGCAGTTCTGGACAGTCCAAGGGGGTTGGCTACACCTTC. Amino acid sequence: CASSSGQSKGVGYTF.

The chain is built from TRBV9 and TRBJ1-4, with 7 bases matching TRBD1. J lost 4 bases, V lost 0 bases, and 3 bases had no gene match. Germline CDR1 and CDR2: SGDLS and YYNGEE. The CDR3 is made up of 15 amino acids. The CDR3 spells CASSVEGTDNEKLFF. The CDR3 DNA reads TGTGCCAGCAGCGTAGAGGGGACAGATAATGAAAAACTGTTTTTT.

V is TRBV2 and J is TRBJ2-3; possibly TRBD2 for D (5 bases). From germline, CDR1 is SNHLY and CDR2 FYNNEI. Trimming removed 10 bases from V and 8 bases from J, with 13 bases in between. The CDR3 covers 11 residues. The CDR3 region has the DNA TGTGCCACCGGACTCAAGGGTACGCAGTATTTT. Its translation is CATGLKGTQYF.

There are a few counts of this clone. V usage is TRBV28 and J usage is TRBJ1-2; a weak D match, TRBD1 (5 bases). Germline V gene data show CDR1 as MDHEN and CDR2 as SYDVKM. This CDR3 spans 13 amino acids. Between the trimmed V and J ends, which lost 10 bases and 4 bases, there was a span of 16 bases. In DNA form, the CDR3 reads TGTGCCACTCCACAGGCCCAGGGCTATGGCTACACCTTC. This encodes CATPQAQGYGYTF.

Ten or more counts support this clone. The V and J genes are TRBV10-3 and TRBJ2-1; TRBD2 might be the D (6 bases). The CDR3 runs 14 residues. Germline assignment: CDR1 ENHRY and CDR2 SYGVKD. Trimming removed 9 bases at V and 0 bases at J, with 12 bases between. The CDR3 bases are TGTGCCATGGGTGGGGGGAGCTCCTACAATGAGCAGTTCTTC. Translated, it gives CAMGGGSSYNEQFF.

The chain links TRBV28 to TRBJ2-5; TRBD2 is a possible D gene (6 bases). This CDR3 has 14 amino acids. The V end lost 3 bases, the J end lost 5 bases, and 13 bases lay between the germline ends. From germline, CDR1 is MDHEN and CDR2 SYDVKM. The CDR3 nucleotides read TGTGCCAGCAGTTTGGCCGGAGGGAAGGAGACCCAGTACTTC. Translated, it gives CASSLAGGKETQYF.

This chain uses TRBV2 with TRBJ1-5; a weak D match, TRBD1 (5 bases). Trimming removed 4 bases from V and 4 bases from J, with 20 bases in between. The germline V gene encodes CDR1 SNHLY and CDR2 FYNNEI. The CDR3 is 17 residues long. CDR3 region: CASSAAQGLLPNQPQHF. CDR3 DNA sequence: TGTGCCAGCAGTGCCGCGCAGGGTCTGCTCCCTAATCAGCCCCAGCATTTT.

The count of this clone is one. V and J are TRBV5-6 and TRBJ2-1, with TRBD2 as a possible D gene (6 bases). V gave up 0 bases and J gave up 7 bases, with 20 bases separating them. The CDR3 loop spans 17 amino acids. The germline V gene has CDR1 SGHDT and CDR2 YYEEEE. CDR3 sequence: CASSLVPREIIPNEQFF. The CDR3 region has the DNA TGTGCCAGCAGCTTGGTGCCCCGGGAGATTATACCGAATGAGCAGTTCTTC.

The V and J genes are TRBV7-9 and TRBJ1-2; 7 bases are a match to TRBD1. The V and J ends lost 0 bases and 5 bases, in that order; junction bases with no gene match: 9. Germline V CDR1 and CDR2: SEHNR, FQNEAQ (reference sequence). CDR3 length equals 16 residues. CDR3 in amino acids: CASSLAGTATIYGYTF. In DNA, the CDR3 is TGTGCCAGCAGCTTAGCCGGGACAGCGACCATTTATGGCTACACCTTC.

The chain couples TRBV25-1 to TRBJ2-7; D is possibly TRBD2 (6 bases). There are 12 residues in the CDR3. V lost 8 bases and J 5 bases, leaving 13 bases between the germline ends. Germline-derived CDR1 and CDR2 are MGHDK and SYGVNS. CDR3 loop: CASGGTLNEQYF. The CDR3 nucleotides are TGTGCCAGCGGAGGGACTCTTAACGAGCAGTACTTC.

The V gene is TRBV12-3 or TRBV12-4, the J gene TRBJ1-5; D is undetermined. The CDR3 spans 13 residues. With 5 bases removed from V and 3 bases from J, the gap between germline ends came to 8 bases. The CDR3 is CASSILFNQPQHF. CDR3 in DNA: TGTGCCAGCAGTATATTGTTCAATCAGCCCCAGCATTTT.